A selection of T cell receptor beta chains follows, all from one sample in a study of blood T cell repertoires in COVID-19. The data were produced by immunoSEQ multiplex PCR, yet TCRdb's version contains in-frame clones alone and is incomplete. This table holds 100,000 to 150,000 clones, roughly 88% found once. The sample consisted of peripheral blood. The receptors here all came from a man in his 70s with active COVID-19. CDR3s include the opening cysteine and the closing phenylalanine or tryptophan. The D gene is left open where the match is weak. The size field is filled for only some rows; it gives once, few, many or a size class.

clone size,D gene,V gene,J gene,CDR3 DNA,CDR3 protein
.,.,TRBV19,TRBJ2-5,TGTGCCAGTAGTACTGGGGGACTCCAAGAGACCCAGTACTTC,CASSTGGLQETQYF
.,TRBD1,TRBV6-5,TRBJ2-7,TGTGCCAGCAAAGGACAGGCCTACGAGCAGTACTTC,CASKGQAYEQYF
few,.,TRBV14,TRBJ1-6,TGTGCCAGCAGCCAAGTGGGAGGGTCACCCCTCCACTTT,CASSQVGGSPLHF
.,TRBD2,TRBV7-4,TRBJ2-7,TGTGCCAGCAGCTTAGGGGCTAGCGGCTTTTACGAGCAGTACTTC,CASSLGASGFYEQYF
.,.,TRBV28,TRBJ1-5,TGTGCCAGCAGTTTTGCGGGCCAGAATCAGCCCCAGCATTTT,CASSFAGQNQPQHF
.,.,TRBV5-4,TRBJ2-3,TGTGCCAGCAGCTCGCGGGGCCGGGACAGTCGCACAGATACGCAGTATTTT,CASSSRGRDSRTDTQYF
.,TRBD2,TRBV16,TRBJ2-7,TGTGCCAGCAGCCAATCCCTAGCGGGGGGGACCGACTACGAGCAGTACTTC,CASSQSLAGGTDYEQYF
few,.,TRBV28,TRBJ1-5,TGTGCCAGCAGTTTATTCTCGGGCTGGGGCAGGGCTGGTCAGCCCCAGCATTTT,CASSLFSGWGRAGQPQHF
.,TRBD2,TRBV10-3,TRBJ2-3,TGTGCCTCCGGGCCCGAACTAGCGGGAGTAGATACGCAGTATTTT,CASGPELAGVDTQYF
.,TRBD2,TRBV28,TRBJ2-1,TGTGCCAGCAGGGCACTAGCGAGTGGCTCCTACAATGAGCAGTTCTTC,CASRALASGSYNEQFF